These T cell receptor beta chains were read from a single sample in a study of control samples from healthy donors and cancer patients. TCRdb's copy holds only in-frame clones and misses some; the assay was immunoSEQ multiplex PCR. Among around 94,000 clones, 85% to 95% were seen once, and the ten largest hold roughly 1.5%. Specimen: blood. Receptors originate from a woman aged 25 to 39 in good health. The CDR3 runs from the conserved cysteine through the conserved F or W. A D gene is named only where the DNA matches it firmly. Size values are once, few and many counts, or a class for expanded clones, and some rows have none.

TRBJ2-2 TRBV5-1 . . TGCGCCAGCAGCTTGGAGGGGAAGACAACACCCGGGGAGCTGTTTTTT CASSLEGKTTPGELFF
TRBJ1-1 TRBV5-1 . TRBD1 TGCGCCAGCAGCTTGGACAGGGGGATGAACACTGAAGCTTTCTTT CASSLDRGMNTEAFF
TRBJ1-1 TRBV13 . . TGTGCCAGCAGCTTATTTCCTGGGGACACTGAAGCTTTCTTT CASSLFPGDTEAFF
TRBJ1-4 TRBV7-6 . TRBD1 TGTGCCAGCAGCTTAGAGTTTAGGCGGGACAGGGGGGGAACCACTAATGAAAAACTGTTTTTT CASSLEFRRDRGGTTNEKLFF
TRBJ2-1 TRBV6-4 . . TGTGCCAGCTCCCCCGCCGGGACAAGCTCCTACAATGAGCAGTTCTTC CASSPAGTSSYNEQFF
TRBJ1-2 TRBV12-3/TRBV12-4 . . TGTGCCAGCAGTTTCACTAACTATGGCTACACCTTC CASSFTNYGYTF
TRBJ2-3 TRBV11-3 . TRBD1 TGTGCCAGCAGGTCGACAGGGTACGGAGATACGCAGTATTTT CASRSTGYGDTQYF
TRBJ1-1 TRBV6-2/TRBV6-3 . TRBD1 TGTGCCAGCAGCGACGGTCAGACAGGGACGGCTGAAGCTTTCTTT CASSDGQTGTAEAFF
TRBJ1-5 TRBV24-1 once . TGTGCCACCAGTGGCCAGAGCAATCAGCCCCAGCATTTT CATSGQSNQPQHF
TRBJ2-1 TRBV7-8 . . TGTGCCAGCAGCCTGGGACCGGCCCCTGAGCAGTTCTTC CASSLGPAPEQFF
TRBJ2-4 TRBV7-9 once . TGTGCCAGCAGCTTAGCGTGGGGAATTCAGTACTTC CASSLAWGIQYF
TRBJ2-2 TRBV18 . . TGTGCCAGCTCACCCCCGGGAAGGACCGGGGAGCTGTTTTTT CASSPPGRTGELFF
TRBJ1-1 TRBV10-3 . . TGTGCCATCAGGGAAGAGAACACTGAAGCTTTCTTT CAIREENTEAFF
TRBJ1-3 TRBV14 once . TGTGCCAGCAGCCACATTTGGGCACGTGGAAACACCATATATTTT CASSHIWARGNTIYF
TRBJ1-1 TRBV5-1 few . TGCGCCAGCAGCTTGGACAGCCGTAAGAACACTGAAGCTTTCTTT CASSLDSRKNTEAFF
TRBJ2-5 TRBV6-5 . TRBD2 TGTGCCAGCAGTAGGGAGGGGCTCCTCCAAGAGACCCAGTACTTC CASSREGLLQETQYF
TRBJ2-3 TRBV28 . TRBD2 TGTGCCAGCAGTGTACCGGGACTAGCGGGGGGTGGAGATACGCAGTATTTT CASSVPGLAGGGDTQYF
TRBJ2-7 TRBV11-3 . . TGTGCCAGCAGCCCCCTGCGCCAGGCCTACGAGCAGTACTTC CASSPLRQAYEQYF
TRBJ2-2 TRBV18 . . TGTGCCAGCTCAATGGACGGGAACACCGGGGAGCTGTTTTTT CASSMDGNTGELFF
TRBJ2-1 TRBV14 once TRBD2 TGTGCCAGCAGCCAATTAGGGACTAGCGAAAACAATGAGCAGTTCTTC CASSQLGTSENNEQFF
TRBJ2-3 TRBV19 . TRBD1 TGTGCCAGTACCACAGGGGACACAGATACGCAGTATTTT CASTTGDTDTQYF
TRBJ2-6 TRBV6-6 . . TGTGCCAGCAGTTCTGGCTCTGGGGCCAACGTCCTGACTTTC CASSSGSGANVLTF
TRBJ1-1 TRBV19 . . TGTGCCAGTAGAGAAGGGGCGTCGGACACTGAAGCTTTCTTT CASREGASDTEAFF
TRBJ2-2 TRBV30 . . TGTGCCTGGAGTAAACCCCAGAGATCCGGGGAGCTGTTTTTT CAWSKPQRSGELFF
TRBJ1-4 TRBV18 . TRBD1 TGTGCCAGCTCACAAGACAGGGGGCAAGCCAATGAAAAACTGTTTTTT CASSQDRGQANEKLFF
TRBJ2-7 TRBV24-1 . . TGTGCCACCAGCAGAAACAGGGACTATACCTACGAGCAGTACTTC CATSRNRDYTYEQYF
TRBJ1-1 TRBV19 . TRBD1 TGTGCCAGCCGACAGGGGGCTGAAGCTTTCTTT CASRQGAEAFF
TRBJ2-3 TRBV7-9 . TRBD2 TGTGCCAGCAGCTCGGGACTAGCGGGAGTAAGGGATACGCAGTATTTT CASSSGLAGVRDTQYF
TRBJ2-7 TRBV5-1 . TRBD1 TGCGCCAGCAGCGAATGGCAGGGGGTTGGAGGATACGAGCAGTACTTC CASSEWQGVGGYEQYF
TRBJ1-2 TRBV27 . . TGTGCCAGCAGTTTAAGCGGACCCTATGGCTACACCTTC CASSLSGPYGYTF
TRBJ2-7 TRBV6-1 few TRBD2 TGTGCCAGCAGTGCGTCTGGGACTAGCGTTTCCTACGAGCAGTACTTC CASSASGTSVSYEQYF
TRBJ2-1 TRBV18 . TRBD2 TGTGCCAGCTCACCACCGTTGGCGGGGGGGCGTGGTGAGCAGTTCTTC CASSPPLAGGRGEQFF
TRBJ2-6 TRBV2 . . TGTGCCAGCAGAGACAGCTCTGGGGCCAACGTCCTGACTTTC CASRDSSGANVLTF
TRBJ1-4 TRBV30 once TRBD1 TGTGCCTGGAACCCCGATATCCTGGGACAGTCGGAAAAACTGTTTTTT CAWNPDILGQSEKLFF
TRBJ1-2 TRBV28 . . TGTGCCAGCAGTTTGGGCGGCTATGGCTACACCTTC CASSLGGYGYTF
TRBJ2-7 TRBV7-2 . TRBD1 TGTGCCAGCAACGTACCCAGGGGGCAGGGTAACCCCTACGAGCAGTACTTC CASNVPRGQGNPYEQYF
TRBJ2-5 TRBV7-9 . . TGTGCCAGCAGCTTATCCTTAGAGACCCAGTACTTC CASSLSLETQYF
TRBJ2-2 TRBV11-3 . . TGTGCCAGCAGCTTCAAGAACACCGGGGAGCTGTTTTTT CASSFKNTGELFF
TRBJ2-3 TRBV9 once . TGTGCCAGCACCTTGGACAGCCGGGACACAGATACGCAGTATTTT CASTLDSRDTDTQYF
TRBJ1-1 TRBV20-1 . . TGCAGTGCCAGCCTCGACAGAAAAGCTTTCTTT CSASLDRKAFF
TRBJ1-1 TRBV6-2/TRBV6-3 . . TGTGCCAGCAGTTACTCCCGGGGGCGGAACACTGAAGCTTTCTTT CASSYSRGRNTEAFF
TRBJ2-2 TRBV18 . TRBD1 TGTGCCAGCTCACCAACTTGGGTCGGCAGGGGGCAGTTCACCGGGGAGCTGTTTTTT CASSPTWVGRGQFTGELFF
TRBJ1-1 TRBV7-9 . . TGTGCCAGCAGCTTAGGGGGGCTTGGGATGAACACTGAAGCTTTCTTT CASSLGGLGMNTEAFF
TRBJ2-7 TRBV13 . . TGTGCCAGCAGCTTGGGATACTACTACGAGCAGTACTTC CASSLGYYYEQYF
TRBJ2-3 TRBV6-1 . . TGTGCCAGCAGTGAAGGAAGGTTGGGGACCACAGATACGCAGTATTTT CASSEGRLGTTDTQYF